This passage covers 8 T cell receptor beta chains from one sample sequenced in a study of blood T cell repertoires in COVID-19. Repertoires were generated with immunoSEQ multiplex PCR, while TCRdb's copy carries only in-frame clones and drops some. This sample yields about 77,000 clones, of which approximately 80% are seen a single time; more than 4% belongs to the top ten. The specimen sequenced was peripheral blood. The receptors shown here come from a woman aged 70-85 years with acute or convalescent COVID-19.

This chain uses TRBV29-1 with TRBJ2-7; D is perhaps TRBD1 (6 bases). CDR3 size: 13 residues. Germline V gene data show CDR1 as SQVTM and CDR2 as ANQGSEA. With 2 bases removed from V and 6 bases from J, the gap between germline ends came to 14 bases. The CDR3 sequence: CSVESQGIGEQYF. The CDR3 DNA sequence: TGCAGCGTTGAATCACAGGGTATTGGCGAGCAGTACTTC.

The rearrangement joins TRBV6-6 to TRBJ1-4; unclear D gene. CDR3 size: 13 residues. Germline lookup yields CDR1 MNHNY and CDR2 SVGAGI (reference sequence). V dropped 2 bases and J dropped 8 bases, with 9 bases sitting between them. CDR3 sequence (DNA): TGTGCCAGCAGTTACGGTTCAGCGGAAAAACTGTTTTTT. Translated, it gives CASSYGSAEKLFF.

The chain couples TRBV7-8 to TRBJ1-5; 10 bases align to TRBD1. V lost 5 bases, J lost 0 bases, and 13 bases stayed unmatched. CDR3 length: 19 amino acids. The germline CDR1 and CDR2 sequences are SGHVS and FQNEAQ. CDR3 amino acids: CASSPTGQGGSYSNQPQHF. CDR3 bases: TGTGCCAGCAGCCCAACAGGACAGGGGGGCTCATATAGCAATCAGCCCCAGCATTTT.

Only one count was recorded for this clone. Here the CDR3 DNA reads TGTGCCAGCAGCCAAGGCAGGGGTTCCCTCTCCTACGAGCAGTACTTC. It encodes CASSQGRGSLSYEQYF. V gene TRBV3-1 (or the pseudogene TRBV3-2) combines with J gene TRBJ2-7; perhaps TRBD1 as D (6 bases). CDR3 length: 16 residues. Trimming cost V 1 base and J 0 bases, with 13 bases left between them. Germline CDR1 and CDR2: LGHDT and YNNKEL (reference sequence).

There are a few counts of this clone. The chain carries TRBV6-5 and TRBJ2-3; tentatively, D is TRBD2 (5 bases). Germline V gene data show CDR1 as MNHEY and CDR2 as SVGAGI. The CDR3 contains 14 residues. V was trimmed by 0 bases and J by 5 bases, leaving 9 bases between them. CDR3 region: CASSYSGAGDTQYF. The CDR3 DNA sequence: TGTGCCAGCAGTTACTCGGGTGCGGGAGATACGCAGTATTTT.

J is TRBJ1-2 and V is TRBV4-1; D is ambiguous. V was cut by 0 bases and J by 2 bases, with 19 bases left in between. The CDR3 runs to 18 residues. Germline-derived CDR1 and CDR2 are MGHRA and YSYEKL. CDR3 region: CASSQDISRPRTNYGYTF. The DNA of the CDR3 is TGCGCCAGCAGCCAAGATATATCCAGGCCGAGAACAAACTATGGCTACACCTTC.

The V gene is TRBV18, the J gene TRBJ1-1; D call uncertain. Trimming removed 2 bases at V and 2 bases at J, with 15 bases between. The CDR3 runs 16 residues. The germline V gene encodes CDR1 KGHSH and CDR2 LQKENI. CDR3 nucleotides: TGTGCCAGCTCACCAGCAACGGGCGAGGGAAACACTGAAGCTTTCTTT. Amino acids: CASSPATGEGNTEAFF.

This chain connects TRBV7-2 to TRBJ1-4; possibly TRBD1 for D (5 bases). V was trimmed by 5 bases and J by 3 bases, leaving 13 bases between them. The CDR3 spans 15 residues. Germline loops: CDR1 SGHTA, CDR2 FQGNSA. For the CDR3, the DNA is TGTGCCAGCAGCCCGTCAGGGCTGGCTAATGAAAAACTGTTTTTT. Translated: CASSPSGLANEKLFF.